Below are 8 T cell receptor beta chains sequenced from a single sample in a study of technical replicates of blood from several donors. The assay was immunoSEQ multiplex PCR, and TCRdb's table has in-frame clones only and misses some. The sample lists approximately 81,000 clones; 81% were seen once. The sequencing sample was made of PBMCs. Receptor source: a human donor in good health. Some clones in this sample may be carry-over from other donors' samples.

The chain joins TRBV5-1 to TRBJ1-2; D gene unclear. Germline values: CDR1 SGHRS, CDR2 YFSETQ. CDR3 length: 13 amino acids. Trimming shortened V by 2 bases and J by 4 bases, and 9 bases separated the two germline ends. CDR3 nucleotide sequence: TGCGCCAGCAGCTTTACTGAGGGCTATGGCTACACCTTC. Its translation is CASSFTEGYGYTF.

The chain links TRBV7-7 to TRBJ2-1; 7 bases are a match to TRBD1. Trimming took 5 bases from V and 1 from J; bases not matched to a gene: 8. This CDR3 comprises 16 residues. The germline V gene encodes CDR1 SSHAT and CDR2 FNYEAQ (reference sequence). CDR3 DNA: TGTGCCAGCAGCCCTGGGACAGATGGGTCCTACAATGAGCAGTTCTTC. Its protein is CASSPGTDGSYNEQFF.

The CDR3 spells CASSLGFFGLVPDTQYF. CDR3 sequence (DNA): TGCGCCAGCAGCTTGGGATTCTTCGGACTAGTCCCAGATACGCAGTATTTT. This chain connects TRBV5-1 to TRBJ2-3, with TRBD2 matching 7 bases. CDR1 is SGHRS and CDR2 is YFSETQ in the germline V gene. Losses at the gene ends were 0 bases for V and 4 bases for J; bases not matched to a gene: 11. This CDR3 has 17 residues.

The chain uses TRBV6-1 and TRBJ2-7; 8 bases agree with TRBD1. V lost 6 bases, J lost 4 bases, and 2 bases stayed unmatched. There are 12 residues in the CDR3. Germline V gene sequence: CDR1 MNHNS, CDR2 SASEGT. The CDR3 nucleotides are TGTGCCAGCAGGGGGGACAGGTACGAGCAGTACTTC. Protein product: CASRGDRYEQYF.

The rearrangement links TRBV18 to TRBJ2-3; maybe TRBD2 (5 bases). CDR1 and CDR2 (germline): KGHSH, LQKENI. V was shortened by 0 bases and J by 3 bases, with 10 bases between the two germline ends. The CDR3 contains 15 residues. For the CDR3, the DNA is TGTGCCAGCTCACCACCGTCCCTAGCAACAGATACGCAGTATTTT. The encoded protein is CASSPPSLATDTQYF.

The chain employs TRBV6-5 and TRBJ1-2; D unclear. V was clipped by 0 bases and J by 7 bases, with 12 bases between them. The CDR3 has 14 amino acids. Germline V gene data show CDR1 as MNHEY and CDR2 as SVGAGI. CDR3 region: CASSYSSGEGGYTF. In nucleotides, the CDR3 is TGTGCCAGCAGTTACTCGAGCGGGGAAGGTGGCTACACCTTC.

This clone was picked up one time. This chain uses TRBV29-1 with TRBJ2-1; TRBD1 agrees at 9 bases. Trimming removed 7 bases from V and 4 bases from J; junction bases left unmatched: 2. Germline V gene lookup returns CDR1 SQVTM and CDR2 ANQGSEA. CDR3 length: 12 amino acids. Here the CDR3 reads CSAGTGYNEQFF. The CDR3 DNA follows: TGCAGCGCCGGGACAGGGTACAATGAGCAGTTCTTC.

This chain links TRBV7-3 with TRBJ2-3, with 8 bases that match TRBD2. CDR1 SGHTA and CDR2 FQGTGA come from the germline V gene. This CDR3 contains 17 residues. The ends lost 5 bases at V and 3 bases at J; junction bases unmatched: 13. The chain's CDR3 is CASSPTVSGMRTDTQYF. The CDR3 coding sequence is TGTGCCAGCAGCCCCACCGTTAGCGGGATGCGTACAGATACGCAGTATTTT.